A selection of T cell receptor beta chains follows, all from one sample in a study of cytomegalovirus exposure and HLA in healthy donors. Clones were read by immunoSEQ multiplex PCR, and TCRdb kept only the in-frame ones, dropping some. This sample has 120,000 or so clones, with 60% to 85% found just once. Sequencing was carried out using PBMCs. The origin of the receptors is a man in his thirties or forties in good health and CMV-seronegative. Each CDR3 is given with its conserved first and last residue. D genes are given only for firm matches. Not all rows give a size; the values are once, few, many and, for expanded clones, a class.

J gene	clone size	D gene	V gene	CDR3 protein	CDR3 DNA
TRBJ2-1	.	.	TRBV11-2	CASSFERSSYNEQFF	TGTGCCAGCAGCTTTGAGCGGAGCTCCTACAATGAGCAGTTCTTC
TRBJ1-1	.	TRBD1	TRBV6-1	CASSESPGGETEAFF	TGTGCCAGCAGTGAATCTCCAGGGGGCGAAACTGAAGCTTTCTTT
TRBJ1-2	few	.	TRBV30	CAFYIPGKRGHGYTF	TGTGCCTTCTACATTCCAGGGAAGAGAGGCCATGGCTACACCTTC
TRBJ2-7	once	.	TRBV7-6	CASSLATDEQYF	TGTGCCAGCAGCTTAGCAACAGACGAGCAGTACTTC
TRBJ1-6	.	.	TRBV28	CASVPGGRSYNSPLHF	TGTGCCAGCGTCCCGGGGGGCAGGTCCTATAATTCACCCCTCCACTTT
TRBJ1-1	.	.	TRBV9	CASSVGGMTEAFF	TGTGCCAGCAGCGTAGGAGGGATGACTGAAGCTTTCTTT
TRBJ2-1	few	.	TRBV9	CASSPSQWGDEQFF	TGTGCCAGCAGCCCCTCACAATGGGGGGATGAGCAGTTCTTC
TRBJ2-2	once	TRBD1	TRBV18	CASSPQTGGVGELFF	TGTGCCAGCTCACCCCAAACAGGGGGCGTCGGGGAGCTGTTTTTT
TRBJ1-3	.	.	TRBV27	CASSFNSGNTIYF	TGTGCCAGCAGTTTTAACTCTGGAAACACCATATATTTT
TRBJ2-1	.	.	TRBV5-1	CASSLDRLREQFF	TGCGCCAGCAGCTTGGACAGGCTTCGGGAGCAGTTCTTC
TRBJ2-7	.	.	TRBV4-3	CASSPSQVGSSYEQYF	TGCGCCAGCAGCCCGAGTCAGGTGGGGAGCTCCTACGAGCAGTACTTC
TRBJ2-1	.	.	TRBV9	CASSVASSYNEQFF	TGTGCCAGCAGCGTAGCGAGCTCCTACAATGAGCAGTTCTTC
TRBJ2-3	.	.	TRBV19	CASSTAAGARDTQYF	TGTGCCAGTAGTACAGCAGCAGGGGCCAGAGATACGCAGTATTTT
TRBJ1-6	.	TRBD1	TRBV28	CATSGQGRGAGSPLHF	TGTGCCACTTCGGGACAGGGTCGGGGAGCCGGTTCACCCCTCCACTTT
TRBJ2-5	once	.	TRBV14	CASSPGAPEGETQYF	TGTGCCAGCAGCCCCGGGGCGCCGGAGGGAGAGACCCAGTACTTC
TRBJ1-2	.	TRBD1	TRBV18	CASSPRAGQGDSYGYTF	TGTGCCAGCTCACCACGTGCTGGCCAGGGGGATTCCTATGGCTACACCTTC